The present T cell receptor beta chain was sequenced within a study of CD8+ T cells in alopecia areata. Findings and caveats of the study: Scalp samples also contribute reads from the resident alphabeta T cells found in normal skin. Higher clonality and more expanded CD8+ clones appeared in lesional than normal scalp.

RNA was isolated and reverse transcribed to cDNA, the sequencing template. Measured with immunoSEQ multiplex PCR; TCRdb has only the in-frame clones, and not every one. The data show about 110,000 clones, with 45% to 60% seen just once and approximately 23% held by the top ten. Both peripheral blood and punch biopsies of lesional scalp skin were obtained from patients who had alopecia areata. It was from PBMCs that CD4+ and CD8+ T cells were sorted. Germline CDR1 reads MDHEN; CDR2 reads SYDVKM. The CDR3 extends over 14 amino acids. The V and J ends lost 7 bases and 7 bases, in that order; junction bases with no gene match: 8. This clone was detected a few times. The antigen is undetermined.

The V and J genes are TRBV28 and TRBJ2-7; 12 bases are shared with TRBD2. The sequence derives from a human donor with alopecia areata. Sequenced: NKG2D-low CD8+ T cells sorted from blood. The CDR3 region has the DNA TGTGCCAGCACGCTAGCGGGAGGGCCGGGGGAGCAGTACTTC. This codes for CASTLAGGPGEQYF. Looking up the rest from reference TRBV28 and TRBJ2-7 gives the full variable domain: DVKVTQSSRYLVKRTGEKVFLECVQDMDHENMFWYRQDPGLGLRLIYFSYDVKMKEKGDIPEGYSVSREKKERFSLILESASTNQTSMYLCASTLAGGPGEQYFGPGTRLTVT.